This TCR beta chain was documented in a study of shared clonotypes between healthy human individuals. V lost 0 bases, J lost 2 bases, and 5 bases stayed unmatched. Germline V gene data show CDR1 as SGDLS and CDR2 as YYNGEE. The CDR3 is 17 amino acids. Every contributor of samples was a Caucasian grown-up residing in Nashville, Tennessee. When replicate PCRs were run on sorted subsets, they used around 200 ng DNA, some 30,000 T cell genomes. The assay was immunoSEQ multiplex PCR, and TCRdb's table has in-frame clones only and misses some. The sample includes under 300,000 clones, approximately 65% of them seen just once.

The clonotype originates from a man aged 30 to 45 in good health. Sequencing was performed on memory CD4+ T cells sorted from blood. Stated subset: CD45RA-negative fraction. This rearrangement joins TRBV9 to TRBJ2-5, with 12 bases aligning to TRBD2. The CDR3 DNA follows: TGTGCCAGCAGCGTAGACCTAGCGGGAGGGTCTCAAGAGACCCAGTACTTC. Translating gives CASSVDLAGGSQETQYF.